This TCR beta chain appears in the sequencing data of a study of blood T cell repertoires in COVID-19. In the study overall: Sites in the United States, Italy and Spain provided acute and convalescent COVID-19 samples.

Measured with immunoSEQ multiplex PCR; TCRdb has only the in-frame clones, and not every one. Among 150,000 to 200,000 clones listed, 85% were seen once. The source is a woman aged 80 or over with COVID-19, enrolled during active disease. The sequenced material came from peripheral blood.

The CDR3 spells CASSDQGSGELFF. The CDR3 DNA follows: TGTGCCAGCAGTGACCAGGGATCCGGGGAGCTGTTTTTT. V and J are TRBV12-3 or TRBV12-4 and TRBJ2-2, with TRBD1 as a possible D gene (5 bases). The CDR3 is 13 amino acids. Trimming stripped 5 bases from V and 6 bases from J, with 10 bases between.